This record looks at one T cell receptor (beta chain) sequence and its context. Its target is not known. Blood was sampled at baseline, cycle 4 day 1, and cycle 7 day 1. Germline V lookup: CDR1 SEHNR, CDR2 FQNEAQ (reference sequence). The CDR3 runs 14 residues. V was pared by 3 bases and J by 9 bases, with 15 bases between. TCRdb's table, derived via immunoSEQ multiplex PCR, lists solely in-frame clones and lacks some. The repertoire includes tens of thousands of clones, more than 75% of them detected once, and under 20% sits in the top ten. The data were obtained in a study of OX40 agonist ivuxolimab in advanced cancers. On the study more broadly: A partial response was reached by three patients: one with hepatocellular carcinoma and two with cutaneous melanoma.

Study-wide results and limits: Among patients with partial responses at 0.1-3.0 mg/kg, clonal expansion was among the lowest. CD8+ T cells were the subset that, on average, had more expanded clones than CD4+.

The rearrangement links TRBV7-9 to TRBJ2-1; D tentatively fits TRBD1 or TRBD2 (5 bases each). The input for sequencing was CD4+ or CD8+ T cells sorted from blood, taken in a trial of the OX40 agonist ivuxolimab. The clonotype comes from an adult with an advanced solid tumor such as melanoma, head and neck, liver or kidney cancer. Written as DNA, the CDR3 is TGTGCCAGCAGCTTTAAGGCCAGGGCGGGTGAGCAGTTCTTC. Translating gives CASSFKARAGEQFF.